A selection of T cell receptor beta chains follows, all from one sample in a study of blood T cell repertoires in COVID-19. The method was immunoSEQ multiplex PCR; TCRdb's version includes in-frame clones alone and lacks a portion of them. The sample has fewer than 250,000 clones, about 86% seen once. Sequencing was performed on PBMCs or T cells enriched from blood (not recorded which). The source is a middle-aged woman with acute COVID-19. Each CDR3 is given with its conserved first and last residue. The order of the fields is clone size, D gene, J gene, V gene, CDR3 DNA, CDR3 protein. The D gene is left open where the match is weak. Part of the rows lack a size; the others show once, few, many or a class for expanded clones.

>.|.|TRBJ2-7|TRBV30
TGTGCCTGGAGAAAACCTAATACCAACCCCTACGAGCAGTACTTC
CAWRKPNTNPYEQYF
>.|TRBD1|TRBJ2-6|TRBV18
TGTGCCACAACAGGGGGCACCACTTCTGGGGCCAACGTCCTGACTTTC
CATTGGTTSGANVLTF
>.|.|TRBJ2-1|TRBV6-1
TGTGCCAGCAGTGAGACAGGCAGCTCCTACAATGAGCAGTTCTTC
CASSETGSSYNEQFF
>.|TRBD1|TRBJ1-2|TRBV28
TGTGCCACCTCGACAGGGGGCAAAAAATATGGCTACACCTTC
CATSTGGKKYGYTF
>once|.|TRBJ2-5|TRBV7-3
TGTGCCAGCAGCTTAAAGGCCCCGGGGGAGACCCAGTACTTC
CASSLKAPGETQYF
>.|TRBD2|TRBJ2-1|TRBV6-5
TGTGCCAGCAGCTTAGCGGGAGACCTGTTCTTC
CASSLAGDLFF
>.|TRBD1|TRBJ1-3|TRBV28
TGTGCCAGCAATGCGCCGGGACAGGGGAGAAACTCTGGAAACACCATATATTTT
CASNAPGQGRNSGNTIYF
>.|.|TRBJ2-2|TRBV5-6
TGTGCCAGCAGCTTTTTTCAGGGAATGGCCACCGGGGAGCTGTTTTTT
CASSFFQGMATGELFF
>.|.|TRBJ1-3|TRBV20-1
TGCAGTGCTAGAGGAACAGGAAAGGATTTT
CSARGTGKDF
>.|TRBD1|TRBJ1-5|TRBV28
TGTGCCAGCAGTTTGGTAAAGGGGGCGAACCAGCCCCAGCATTTT
CASSLVKGANQPQHF
>.|TRBD2|TRBJ2-3|TRBV25-1
TGTGCCAGCAGTAGGGGCCCTAGCGGGAGAGGGGCAGATACGCAGTATTTT
CASSRGPSGRGADTQYF
>.|TRBD2|TRBJ2-5|TRBV11-2
TGTGCCAGCAGCTTAGCCTATAGCGGGAGGGCCGTGGAGACCCAGTACTTC
CASSLAYSGRAVETQYF
>.|.|TRBJ2-2|TRBV4-1
TGCGCCAGCAGCCAGGAGATCACCGGGGAGCTGTTTTTT
CASSQEITGELFF
>.|.|TRBJ1-1|TRBV5-1
TGCGCCAGCAGCTTGGGGAATACAGGGATGAACACTGAAGCTTTCTTT
CASSLGNTGMNTEAFF
>.|.|TRBJ1-6|TRBV18
TGTGCCAGCTCACCTTCGAAGACAAATTCACCCCTCCACTTT
CASSPSKTNSPLHF
>.|TRBD1|TRBJ2-2|TRBV4-1
TGCGCCAGCAGCCAAGTGATGAGGCAGGGGGACACCGGGGAGCTGTTTTTT
CASSQVMRQGDTGELFF
>.|TRBD1|TRBJ2-2|TRBV29-1
TGCAGCGTTGAAACGGGACAGGGATTCCTGAACACCGGGGAGCTGTTTTTT
CSVETGQGFLNTGELFF
>.|.|TRBJ2-7|TRBV7-9
TGTGCCAGCACCGCCGATTACAGCCAGTACTTC
CASTADYSQYF
>.|TRBD2|TRBJ2-7|TRBV7-2
TGTGCCAGCAGCTTTCTAGCGGGAGGAGGAAACGAGCAGTACTTC
CASSFLAGGGNEQYF
>.|TRBD2|TRBJ2-2|TRBV28
TGTGCCAGCAGTTCATTCAGGGGGACTAGCGGTAACACCGGGGAGCTGTTTTTT
CASSSFRGTSGNTGELFF
>.|TRBD1|TRBJ2-7|TRBV7-2
TGTGCCAGCAGGGGCCGGGACAGCCCTCCCTACGAGCAGTACTTC
CASRGRDSPPYEQYF
>.|.|TRBJ2-7|TRBV7-9
TGTGCCAGCCAAGGTGCAGGGGCCTACGAGCAGTACTTC
CASQGAGAYEQYF
>.|.|TRBJ1-2|TRBV2
TGTGCCAGCAGTGGGCAGGGAAGGTTGGACTATGGCTACACCTTC
CASSGQGRLDYGYTF
>.|TRBD2|TRBJ2-2|TRBV5-1
TGCGCCAGCACCCCCTATGCGGGGGGGAACACCGGGGAGCTGTTTTTT
CASTPYAGGNTGELFF
>.|.|TRBJ1-2|TRBV2
TGTGCCAGCAAGGGGACACCTTCCGGGGGGGGCTACACCTTC
CASKGTPSGGGYTF
>.|TRBD2|TRBJ2-1|TRBV7-8
TGTGCCAGCAGCTTAGGTGGGTTTAACATTGTGGGGACTACGTACAATGAGCAGTTCTTC
CASSLGGFNIVGTTYNEQFF